A selection of T cell receptor beta chains follows, all from one sample in a study of cytomegalovirus exposure and HLA in healthy donors. Data came from immunoSEQ multiplex PCR; TCRdb stores just in-frame clones and leaves some out. The table lists 240,000 or so clones, around 81% of them singletons. The sequencing input was PBMCs. The receptors derive from a woman aged 60-70 years in good health and CMV-seropositive. Both conserved end residues are part of each CDR3. A D gene is named only where the DNA matches it firmly. Where a row states a size, it is once, few, many or the class of an expanded clone; other rows omit it.

V gene	J gene	D gene	clone size	CDR3 DNA	CDR3 protein
TRBV5-4	TRBJ1-1	NA	NA	TGTGCCAGCAGCTTGGAGAGCAGGGGGAACACTGAAGCTTTCTTT	CASSLESRGNTEAFF
TRBV15	TRBJ2-5	NA	NA	TGTGCCACCAGCAGAGTAGCGGAGGTCCAAGAGACCCAGTACTTC	CATSRVAEVQETQYF
TRBV6-1	TRBJ2-5	NA	NA	TGTGCCAGCGGATCTAGCAGACAAGAGACCCAGTACTTC	CASGSSRQETQYF
TRBV6-5	TRBJ1-4	NA	NA	TGTGCCAGCAGTTACTCGGACGGGAGGTTTGAAAAACTGTTTTTT	CASSYSDGRFEKLFF
TRBV29-1	TRBJ1-3	NA	NA	TGCAGCGTTGTGGGCATGTGGGGAAACACCATATATTTT	CSVVGMWGNTIYF
TRBV29-1	TRBJ1-2	NA	NA	TGCAGCGTTGATCGACAGGAATCGTCCCCCTACACCTTC	CSVDRQESSPYTF
TRBV12-2	TRBJ2-1	NA	NA	TGTGCAAGTCGCTTAGCGCCAGGGAAGGCTTACAATGAGCAGTTCTTC	CASRLAPGKAYNEQFF
TRBV11-2	TRBJ2-2	NA	NA	TGTGCCAGCAGCTTAAGAGGCCCCGACACCGGGGAGCTGTTTTTT	CASSLRGPDTGELFF
TRBV9	TRBJ1-3	NA	NA	TGTGCCAGCAGCCCTTGGGAGGGAACTGGAAACACCATATATTTT	CASSPWEGTGNTIYF
TRBV7-6	TRBJ2-1	TRBD1	NA	TGTGCCAGCAGCTTAGTAACCGGGACAGACTCCTACAATGAGCAGTTCTTC	CASSLVTGTDSYNEQFF
TRBV9	TRBJ2-1	TRBD2	NA	TGTGCCAGCAGCGTAATGGGCGGGAGTATCAATGAGCAGTTCTTC	CASSVMGGSINEQFF
TRBV5-1	TRBJ2-7	NA	NA	TGCGCCAGCAGCTTGGCCCCAGGAAGCTCCTACGAGCAGTACTTC	CASSLAPGSSYEQYF
TRBV5-1	TRBJ2-1	TRBD2	NA	TGCGCCAGCAGCAGGAGGGTAGCGGGAGGTTTTTACAATGAGCAGTTCTTC	CASSRRVAGGFYNEQFF
TRBV5-4	TRBJ1-1	NA	NA	TGTGCCAGCAGCTTCGCGGAGTCGATGAACACTGAAGCTTTCTTT	CASSFAESMNTEAFF
TRBV2	TRBJ1-2	NA	NA	TGTGCCAGCAGTGGACAGGCTAACTATGGCTACACCTTC	CASSGQANYGYTF
TRBV19	TRBJ1-2	NA	NA	TGTGCCAGTAGTATGTCACAGAGAACCCTCTATGGCTACACCTTC	CASSMSQRTLYGYTF
TRBV27	TRBJ2-2	NA	NA	TGTGCCAGCAGTTTAGTGTCCCAGCGAGTCCCCGGGGAGCTGTTTTTT	CASSLVSQRVPGELFF
TRBV5-1	TRBJ2-2	TRBD2	once	TGCGCCAGCAGCCGACTAGCGGGAGGGCCCGGGTTGACCGGGGAGCTGTTTTTT	CASSRLAGGPGLTGELFF
TRBV7-3	TRBJ2-3	TRBD2	NA	TGTGCCAGCAGCTCCTCGGCAGGAGGGAGCGGGAGGTCAGATACGCAGTATTTT	CASSSSAGGSGRSDTQYF
TRBV27	TRBJ2-2	NA	NA	TGTGCCAGCAGTTCTACAAGGGGTCGGACCGGGGAGCTGTTTTTT	CASSSTRGRTGELFF
TRBV15	TRBJ2-1	NA	NA	TGTGCCACCAGCAGAGAGGACATGCCAAACGAATACAATGAGCAGTTCTTC	CATSREDMPNEYNEQFF
TRBV7-8	TRBJ2-4	TRBD2	NA	TGTGCCAGCAGCTGGCCACTAGCGGGGGGACTCCTAGCCAAAAACATTCAGTACTTC	CASSWPLAGGLLAKNIQYF
TRBV28	TRBJ1-4	TRBD1	NA	TGTGCCTCTGGGACAGGCGGAGGTGAAAAACTGTTTTTT	CASGTGGGEKLFF
TRBV28	TRBJ2-7	NA	NA	TGTGCCAGCAGCGACCCGGGACACCGATACGAGCAGTACTTC	CASSDPGHRYEQYF
TRBV11-2	TRBJ2-7	TRBD1	NA	TGTGCCAGCAGAACACAGGGGAACCACGAGCAGTACTTC	CASRTQGNHEQYF
TRBV5-4	TRBJ2-3	NA	once	TGTGCCAGCAGCTTGTGGCTAGCCGATACGCAGTATTTT	CASSLWLADTQYF
TRBV2	TRBJ2-7	NA	NA	TGTGCCAGCAGTGAAAAAGTCCGGGAGCAGTACTTC	CASSEKVREQYF
TRBV9	TRBJ2-1	TRBD2	NA	TGTGCCAGCAGCGCGGGAGGAAGTACCGGGACTATCAGGGAGCAGTTCTTC	CASSAGGSTGTIREQFF
TRBV19	TRBJ2-4	TRBD2	NA	TGTGCCAGTAGCCACAAGGGGAGCGGGAGTGGTTCAGCCAAAAACATTCAGTACTTC	CASSHKGSGSGSAKNIQYF
TRBV10-3	TRBJ2-1	TRBD2	NA	TGTGCCATCAGTGAGTCGAACCCAATAGCGGGTGAGCAGTTCTTC	CAISESNPIAGEQFF
TRBV11-2	TRBJ2-1	TRBD2	NA	TGTGCCAGCAGCTCCCCGGGACTAGTTGGGAATGAGCAGTTCTTC	CASSSPGLVGNEQFF
TRBV29-1	TRBJ2-7	NA	NA	TGCAGCGTTGTCACGGCGAAGACATCCACCTACGAGCAGTACTTC	CSVVTAKTSTYEQYF
TRBV9	TRBJ1-3	NA	NA	TGTGCCAGCAGCCCCCGGGGGGGAGCTGGAAACACCATATATTTT	CASSPRGGAGNTIYF
TRBV2	TRBJ1-6	NA	NA	TGTGCCAGCAGTGATGTCAGTTCTAATTCACCCCTCCACTTT	CASSDVSSNSPLHF
TRBV6-1	TRBJ1-5	NA	NA	TGTGCCTGCCAGCCAGCGGGCAATCAGCCCCAGCATTTT	CACQPAGNQPQHF
TRBV6-5	TRBJ1-2	TRBD1	few	TGTGCCACCAACAGGGGAACGATTAATGGCTACACCTTC	CATNRGTINGYTF